The rows below give T cell receptor beta chains drawn from one sample of a study of cytomegalovirus exposure and HLA in healthy donors. Profiling relied on immunoSEQ multiplex PCR, and the TCRdb table lists in-frame clones only, not all of them. The specimen's table records some 55,000 clones. Input material: PBMCs. These receptors were obtained from a woman aged 40 to 49 in good health and CMV-seronegative. The CDR3 runs from the conserved cysteine through the conserved F or W. D genes are given only for firm matches.

V gene	CDR3 length	D gene	J gene	CDR3 DNA	CDR3 protein
TRBV28	15	TRBD1	TRBJ2-7	TGTGCCAGCAGTCCGCTCAGGACAGGATTATACGAGCAGTACTTC	CASSPLRTGLYEQYF
TRBV5-6	11	NA	TRBJ1-1	TGTGCCAGCAGCGGTGGGAGTTCGGCTTTCTTT	CASSGGSSAFF
TRBV11-3	14	TRBD2	TRBJ2-1	TGTGCCAGCAGCTTAAGAGCGGGAGGGCATGAGCAGTTCTTC	CASSLRAGGHEQFF
TRBV28	16	TRBD2	TRBJ2-5	TGTGCCAGCAGTTTATTACTAGCGGGAGGGAGGAAGACCCAGTACTTC	CASSLLLAGGRKTQYF
TRBV18	16	NA	TRBJ1-6	TGTGCCAGCTCACCAGCCAGGCCCAAGAATAATTCACCCCTCCACTTT	CASSPARPKNNSPLHF
TRBV9	17	TRBD1	TRBJ2-3	TGTGCCAGCAGCGCGGCCAGGACAGGGGTTAGGACAGATACGCAGTATTTT	CASSAARTGVRTDTQYF
TRBV19	17	TRBD1	TRBJ1-1	TGTGCCGGTCAGGGGGTAGAGTCCGGGGAAATGAACACTGAAGCTTTCTTT	CAGQGVESGEMNTEAFF
TRBV4-2	18	TRBD2	TRBJ2-1	TGTGCCAGCAGCCCGGAGGGTGGCGGGGGGGTATCTTACAATGAGCAGTTCTTC	CASSPEGGGGVSYNEQFF
TRBV20-1	11	NA	TRBJ2-1	TGCAGTGCTAGACCCGACAATGAGCAGTTCTTC	CSARPDNEQFF
TRBV11-2	14	NA	TRBJ2-7	TGTGCCAGCAGCCGGACAGTCAACTCCTACGAGCAGTACTTC	CASSRTVNSYEQYF
TRBV5-4	17	NA	TRBJ2-3	TGTGCCAGCAGCTTGGGTGGGGGCAGGGGTAAATCAGATACGCAGTATTTT	CASSLGGGRGKSDTQYF
TRBV6-5	14	TRBD2	TRBJ2-5	TGTGCCAGCAGTAGGGGACTAGCGGGAGAGACCCAGTACTTC	CASSRGLAGETQYF
TRBV9	18	TRBD1	TRBJ1-5	TGTGCCAGCAGCGGAGCGGGCAGGGGGTTTTACGGCAATCAGCCCCAGCATTTT	CASSGAGRGFYGNQPQHF
TRBV6-1	18	TRBD2	TRBJ2-5	TGTGCCAGCAGTGAAGGGAGGAGCGGGGGGCTCCTCCAAGAGACCCAGTACTTC	CASSEGRSGGLLQETQYF
TRBV5-6	14	NA	TRBJ1-5	TGTGCCAGCAGCTTGAGGGGAAGCAATCAGCCCCAGCATTTT	CASSLRGSNQPQHF
TRBV4-2	21	TRBD2	TRBJ2-2	TGTGCCAGCAGCCAAGCCTACGCCGCGGGGCTAGCGGGAGGGAGATCCGGGGAGCTGTTTTTT	CASSQAYAAGLAGGRSGELFF
TRBV19	15	TRBD1	TRBJ2-5	TGTGCCAGTAGTAGGGCCGGGACAGGGGGAGAGACCCAGTACTTC	CASSRAGTGGETQYF
TRBV6-1	15	NA	TRBJ2-7	TGTGCCAGCAGCGGTGGACAGGCGGGAAACTACGAGCAGTACTTC	CASSGGQAGNYEQYF
TRBV28	12	NA	TRBJ1-1	TGTGCCAGCAGTGGGGCGAACACTGAAGCTTTCTTT	CASSGANTEAFF
TRBV18	13	NA	TRBJ2-5	TGTGCCAGCTCACCAGCGGGGATGGAGACCCAGTACTTC	CASSPAGMETQYF
TRBV11-2	13	NA	TRBJ2-5	TGTGCCAGCAGCATCACGGACCAAGAGACCCAGTACTTC	CASSITDQETQYF
TRBV5-1	16	NA	TRBJ1-1	TGCGCCAGCAGCTTCACCAGCGACAGGATGAACACTGAAGCTTTCTTT	CASSFTSDRMNTEAFF
TRBV7-9	15	TRBD1	TRBJ2-7	TGTGCCAGCAGCTTAGGACAGGGTTGGGCCTACGAGCAGTACTTC	CASSLGQGWAYEQYF
TRBV7-2	14	TRBD2	TRBJ2-7	TGTGCCAGCAGCTTAGGAGCGGGAGTGGGTGAGCAGTACTTC	CASSLGAGVGEQYF
TRBV28	15	TRBD1	TRBJ1-5	TGTGCCAGCAGCTCGGACAGGGGACGGAATCAGCCCCAGCATTTT	CASSSDRGRNQPQHF
TRBV6-5	13	TRBD2	TRBJ2-7	TGTGCCAGCAGTAGCGGGAGTTACTACGAGCAGTACTTC	CASSSGSYYEQYF
TRBV7-9	14	NA	TRBJ1-1	TGTGCCAGCAGCCCGACAGGATTCAACACTGAAGCTTTCTTT	CASSPTGFNTEAFF
TRBV5-1	12	NA	TRBJ2-4	TGCGCCAGCAGCTTGCAGGGAAACATTCAGTACTTC	CASSLQGNIQYF
TRBV13	14	NA	TRBJ2-5	TGTGCCAGCAGCTTTGGCCCCGCCCAAGAGACCCAGTACTTC	CASSFGPAQETQYF
TRBV18	16	TRBD2	TRBJ2-3	TGTGCCAGCTCACCACCTGTAGCGGGGGGAACAGATACGCAGTATTTT	CASSPPVAGGTDTQYF
TRBV18	17	TRBD1	TRBJ2-2	TGTGCCAGCTCACCATTCCGGACAGGGAAGAACACCGGGGAGCTGTTTTTT	CASSPFRTGKNTGELFF
TRBV14	13	NA	TRBJ1-4	TGTGCCAGCAGCCCCCGCAGGGGTGAAAAACTGTTTTTT	CASSPRRGEKLFF
TRBV25-1	16	TRBD2	TRBJ2-3	TGTGCCAGCAGTGAATTGGAGCGGGGAGAAACAGATACGCAGTATTTT	CASSELERGETDTQYF
TRBV6-1	15	TRBD1	TRBJ1-2	TGTGCCAGCAGTGAAGCGCCAGGGGGCGGCTATGGCTACACCTTC	CASSEAPGGGYGYTF
TRBV25-1	16	TRBD2	TRBJ2-3	TGTGCCAGCAGTGAATCAGCGGGAACACAGTTAGATACGCAGTATTTT	CASSESAGTQLDTQYF
TRBV18	15	NA	TRBJ1-5	TGTGCCAGCTCACCGTACAGTGGTCTCAATCAGCCCCAGCATTTT	CASSPYSGLNQPQHF
TRBV28	15	NA	TRBJ1-5	TGTGCCAGCAGTTTAGACGCTGGAGTCGGTCAGCCCCAGCATTTT	CASSLDAGVGQPQHF
TRBV28	15	TRBD1	TRBJ1-2	TGTGCCAGCCTTTTAACCGCAGGGGGGTCTGATGGCTACACCTTC	CASLLTAGGSDGYTF
TRBV28	13	NA	TRBJ2-7	TGTGCCAGCAGTTTAGAGAACCCTTCCGAGCAGTACTTC	CASSLENPSEQYF
TRBV4-3	16	NA	TRBJ2-2	TGCGCCAGCAGCCAAAGGGGCGCCCCCCAGACCGGGGAGCTGTTTTTT	CASSQRGAPQTGELFF
TRBV28	16	NA	TRBJ2-7	TGTGCCAGCAGAACAGGGACCAGGGGGGCCACCTACGAGCAGTACTTC	CASRTGTRGATYEQYF
TRBV18	14	NA	TRBJ1-1	TGTGCCAGCTCACCTGGTAGGGGGGGGACTGAAGCTTTCTTT	CASSPGRGGTEAFF
TRBV11-2	16	TRBD1	TRBJ2-7	TGTGCCAGCAGCACATTAACAGGGGCCAACATCTACGAGCAGTACTTC	CASSTLTGANIYEQYF
TRBV28	16	TRBD1	TRBJ1-5	TGTGCCAGCAGGGAGGGGAACAGGGGACGCAATCAGCCCCAGCATTTT	CASREGNRGRNQPQHF
TRBV7-2	14	NA	TRBJ2-3	TGTGCCAGCAGCCCGGGAGAGCTCACAGATACGCAGTATTTT	CASSPGELTDTQYF
TRBV6-1	15	TRBD1	TRBJ1-4	TGTGCCAGCAGTGAACTAACAGGGGGTAGTGAAAAACTGTTTTTT	CASSELTGGSEKLFF
TRBV7-6	15	TRBD1	TRBJ1-6	TGTGCCAGCAGCATTGGACAGGTCCCCTATTCACCCCTCCACTTT	CASSIGQVPYSPLHF
TRBV7-8	19	TRBD2	TRBJ2-3	TGTGCCAGCAGCTTAGGACTAGCGGTCCAATTAGTCCGCACAGATACGCAGTATTTT	CASSLGLAVQLVRTDTQYF
TRBV29-1	13	NA	TRBJ1-3	TGCAGCGTTGACAGGGGTGGGGGAAACACCATATATTTT	CSVDRGGGNTIYF
TRBV6-5	16	NA	TRBJ2-7	TGTGCCAGCAGTTACTCCGGGCCTGCCGAGGGTTACGAGCAGTACTTC	CASSYSGPAEGYEQYF